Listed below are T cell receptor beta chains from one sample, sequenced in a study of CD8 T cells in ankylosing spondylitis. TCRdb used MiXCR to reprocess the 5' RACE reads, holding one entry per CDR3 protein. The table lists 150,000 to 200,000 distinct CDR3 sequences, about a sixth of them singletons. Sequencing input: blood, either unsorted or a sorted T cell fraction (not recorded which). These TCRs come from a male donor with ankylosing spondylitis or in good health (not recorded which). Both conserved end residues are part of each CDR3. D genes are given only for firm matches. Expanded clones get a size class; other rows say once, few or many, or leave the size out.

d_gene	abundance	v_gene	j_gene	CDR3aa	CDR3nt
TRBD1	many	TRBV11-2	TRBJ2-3	CASSFGTGGADTQYF	TGTGCCAGCAGCTTTGGGACAGGGGGCGCAGATACGCAGTATTTT
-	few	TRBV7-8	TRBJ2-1	CASRLYRPRGAVNNEQFF	TGTGCCAGCAGACTTTACCGTCCAAGAGGCGCGGTTAACAATGAGCAGTTCTTC
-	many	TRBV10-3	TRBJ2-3	CAISESPFGGGGTLDTQYF	TGTGCCATCAGTGAGTCCCCGTTTGGTGGCGGTGGAACTCTAGATACGCAGTATTTT
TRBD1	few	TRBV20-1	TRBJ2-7	CSARSGQRASYEQYF	TGCAGTGCTAGATCGGGACAGAGAGCCTCCTACGAGCAGTACTTC
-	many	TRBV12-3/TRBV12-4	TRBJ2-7	CASRSGLFYEQYF	TGTGCCAGCAGATCGGGACTTTTCTACGAGCAGTACTTC
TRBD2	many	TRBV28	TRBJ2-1	CASSSPGRTSGPNEQFF	TGTGCCAGCAGTTCCCCCGGACGGACTAGCGGGCCCAATGAGCAGTTCTTC
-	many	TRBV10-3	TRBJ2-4	CAISGEVGNIQYF	TGTGCCATCAGTGGGGAAGTGGGAAACATTCAGTACTTC
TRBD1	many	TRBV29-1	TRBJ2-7	CSVRLTGMEQYF	TGCAGCGTCCGCCTGACAGGGATGGAGCAGTACTTC
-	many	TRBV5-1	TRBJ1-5	CASSLAGDGSNQPQHF	TGCGCCAGCAGCTTGGCAGGTGACGGTAGCAATCAGCCCCAGCATTTT
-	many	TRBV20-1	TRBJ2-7	CSVESYEQYF	TGCAGTGTAGAATCCTACGAGCAGTACTTC
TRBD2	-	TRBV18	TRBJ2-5	CASSRLGTSGRATETQYF	TGTGCCAGCTCACGACTGGGGACTAGCGGGAGGGCCACAGAGACCCAGTACTTC
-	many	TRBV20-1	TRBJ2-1	CSARRGSGLPYNEQFF	TGCAGTGCTAGGAGGGGTTCGGGACTCCCCTACAATGAGCAGTTCTTC
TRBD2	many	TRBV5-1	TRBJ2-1	CASSLVSGGHNEQFF	TGCGCCAGCAGCTTGGTGTCGGGGGGTCACAATGAGCAGTTCTTC
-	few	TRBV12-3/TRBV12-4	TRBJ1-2	CASNPLGRGYGYTF	TGTGCCAGCAACCCCCTGGGGCGAGGCTATGGCTACACCTTC
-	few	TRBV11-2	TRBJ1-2	CASSRQVGYGYTF	TGTGCCAGCAGTCGACAGGTCGGCTATGGCTACACCTTC
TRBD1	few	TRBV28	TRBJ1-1	CASSWTGWAFF	TGTGCCAGCAGTTGGACAGGTTGGGCTTTCTTT
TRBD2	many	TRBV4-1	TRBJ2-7	CASSHGSGRAPYEQYF	TGCGCCAGCAGCCATGGTAGCGGGAGGGCCCCTTACGAGCAGTACTTC
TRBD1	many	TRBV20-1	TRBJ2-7	CSASGTVKSYEQYF	TGCAGTGCTTCCGGGACAGTTAAGTCCTACGAGCAGTACTTC
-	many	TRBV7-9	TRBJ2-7	CASSFDAFSYEQYF	TGTGCCAGCAGCTTCGACGCGTTCTCCTACGAGCAGTACTTC
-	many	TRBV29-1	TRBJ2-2	CSAGQGMGTGELFF	TGCAGCGCCGGTCAGGGGATGGGCACCGGGGAGCTGTTTTTT
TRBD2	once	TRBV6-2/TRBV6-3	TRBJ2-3	CASSYSTSGRAQHTQYF	TGTGCCAGCAGTTACTCGACGAGCGGGAGGGCCCAGCATACGCAGTATTTT
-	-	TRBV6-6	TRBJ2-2	CASSEIKPTGELFF	TGTGCCAGCAGCGAAATAAAGCCAACCGGGGAGCTGTTTTTT
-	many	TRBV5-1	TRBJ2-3	CASSFDRSTTQYF	TGCGCCAGCAGCTTCGACCGTTCTACTACGCAGTATTTT
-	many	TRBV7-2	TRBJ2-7	CASSSPRGGYEQYF	TGTGCCAGCAGCTCGCCCAGGGGCGGCTACGAGCAGTACTTC
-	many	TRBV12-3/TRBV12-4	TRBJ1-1	CASSTLTEAFF	TGTGCCAGCAGTACCTTGACTGAAGCTTTCTTT
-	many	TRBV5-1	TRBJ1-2	CASSLAGGIGYTF	TGCGCCAGCAGCTTGGCTGGCGGGATTGGCTACACCTTC
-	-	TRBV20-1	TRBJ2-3	CSARGITSTDTQYF	TGCAGTGCTAGAGGGATTACTAGCACAGATACGCAGTATTTT
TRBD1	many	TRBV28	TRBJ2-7	CASRHWTGGTYEQYF	TGTGCCAGCAGACATTGGACAGGGGGCACCTACGAGCAGTACTTC
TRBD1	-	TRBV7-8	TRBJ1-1	CASSLEEGQMNTEAFF	TGTGCCAGCAGCTTAGAGGAGGGACAGATGAACACTGAAGCTTTCTTT
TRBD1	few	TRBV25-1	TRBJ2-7	CASSALTGGPSYEQYF	TGTGCCAGCAGTGCCCTGACAGGGGGGCCCTCCTACGAGCAGTACTTC
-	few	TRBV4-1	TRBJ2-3	CASSLPDTQYF	TGCGCCAGCAGCCTTCCGGATACGCAGTATTTT
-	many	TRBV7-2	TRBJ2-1	CASSLAPTARDWQFF	TGTGCCAGCAGCTTAGCCCCGACTGCGAGGGACTGGCAGTTCTTC
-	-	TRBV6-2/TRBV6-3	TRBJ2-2	CASRLAPTGELFF	TGTGCCAGCAGGCTAGCCCCCACCGGGGAGCTGTTTTTT
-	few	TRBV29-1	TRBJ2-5	CSVFPVGRTAFLETQYF	TGCAGCGTCTTCCCGGTGGGGAGGACAGCGTTTTTGGAGACCCAGTACTTC
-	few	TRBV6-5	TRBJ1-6	CASRYLLGRNSPLHF	TGTGCCAGCAGATACCTACTCGGGCGGAATTCACCCCTCCACTTT
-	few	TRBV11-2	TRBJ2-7	CASSLGAWRKYEQYF	TGTGCCAGCAGCTTAGGGGCTTGGCGGAAATACGAGCAGTACTTC
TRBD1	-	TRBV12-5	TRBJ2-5	CASGLAQGAGMETQYF	TGTGCTAGTGGTTTGGCCCAGGGGGCAGGGATGGAGACCCAGTACTTC
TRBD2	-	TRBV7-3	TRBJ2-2	CASSLGLAETLAGELFF	TGTGCCAGCAGCTTAGGCCTAGCGGAGACCCTGGCCGGGGAGCTGTTTTTT
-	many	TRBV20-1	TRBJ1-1	CSARQNTEAFF	TGCAGTGCTAGGCAGAACACTGAAGCTTTCTTT
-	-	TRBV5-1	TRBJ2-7	CASSPALIPYEQYF	TGCGCCAGCAGCCCGGCCCTTATACCCTACGAGCAGTACTTC
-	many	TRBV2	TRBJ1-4	CASSVPPPPVGEKLFF	TGTGCCAGCAGTGTACCCCCACCGCCGGTGGGGGAAAAACTGTTTTTT
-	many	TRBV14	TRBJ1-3	CASRILSGNTIYF	TGTGCCAGCAGAATACTATCTGGAAACACCATATATTTT
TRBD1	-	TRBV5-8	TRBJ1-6	CASSLGDRDNSPLHF	TGTGCCAGCAGCTTGGGGGACAGGGATAATTCACCCCTCCACTTT
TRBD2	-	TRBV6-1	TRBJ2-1	CASSEGASGIYNEQFF	TGTGCCAGCAGTGAAGGAGCTAGCGGAATCTACAATGAGCAGTTCTTC
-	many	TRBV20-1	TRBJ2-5	CSASGAVAAPVGETQYF	TGCAGTGCTAGCGGAGCGGTGGCGGCACCCGTAGGGGAGACCCAGTACTTC
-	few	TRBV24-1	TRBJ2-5	CATSDPEQETQYF	TGTGCCACCAGTGACCCAGAACAAGAGACCCAGTACTTC
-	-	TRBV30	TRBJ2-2	CAWTRDAGELFF	TGTGCCTGGACCAGGGATGCCGGGGAGCTGTTTTTT
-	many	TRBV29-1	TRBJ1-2	CSVESGYGYTF	TGCAGCGTGGAGTCTGGCTATGGCTACACCTTC
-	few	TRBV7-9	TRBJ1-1	CAVGDTEAFF	TGTGCCGTCGGCGACACTGAAGCTTTCTTT
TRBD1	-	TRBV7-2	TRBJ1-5	CASSSVGTASNQPQHF	TGTGCCAGCAGCTCCGTGGGGACAGCCAGCAATCAGCCCCAGCATTTT